A selection of T cell receptor beta chains follows, all from one sample in a study of CD8+CD57+ T cells in acquired aplastic anemia. Each CDR3 protein is one row after TCRdb ran MiXCR on the reads. The sample comprises some 200,000 distinct CDR3 sequences, roughly half of which are singletons, and over 7.5% rests with the top ten. The sequencing input was sorted CD4+, CD8+, or CD8+CD57+ T cells (not recorded which) from PBMCs. The receptors were gathered from a human donor with aplastic anemia. The CDR3 runs from the conserved cysteine through the conserved F or W. A D gene is named only where the DNA matches it firmly. Expanded clones get a size class; other rows say once, few or many, or leave the size out.

clone size	V gene	J gene	CDR3 length	D gene	CDR3 DNA	CDR3 protein
NA	TRBV5-4	TRBJ2-1	14	TRBD1	TGTGCCAGCAGCAAAGGGACAGGTGGCGTTGAGCAGTTCTTC	CASSKGTGGVEQFF
NA	TRBV15	TRBJ2-1	15	TRBD2	TGTGCCACCAGCAGCGTTAGCGGGGCGAACAATGAGCAGTTCTTC	CATSSVSGANNEQFF
many	TRBV10-3	TRBJ1-5	16	NA	TGTGCCATCAGTGAGTCGAGGGGGGGGATCCACCAGCCCCAGCATTTT	CAISESRGGIHQPQHF
once	TRBV9	TRBJ2-7	15	NA	TGTGCCAGCAGCCCCCGATTTTTAGGGGGAGACGAGCAGTACTTC	CASSPRFLGGDEQYF
many	TRBV20-1	TRBJ2-1	13	NA	TGCAGTGCAGGCTCGAGATACAACAATGAGCAGTTCTTC	CSAGSRYNNEQFF
NA	TRBV7-2	TRBJ2-7	13	NA	TGTGCCAGCAGCTTATACTCGGCGGGTGAGCAGTACTTC	CASSLYSAGEQYF
NA	TRBV7-9	TRBJ1-1	15	NA	TGCGCCAGCAGCTTAATACAACCTCGGGTCACTGAAGCTTTCTTT	CASSLIQPRVTEAFF
NA	TRBV7-9	TRBJ1-1	14	TRBD1	TGTGCCAGCAGCCGGGACAGGGAGATCACTGAAGCTTTCTTT	CASSRDREITEAFF
NA	TRBV19	TRBJ2-1	11	NA	TGTGCCAGTAGTCTAAACCATGAGCAGTTCTTC	CASSLNHEQFF
few	TRBV7-8	TRBJ1-2	15	NA	TGTGCCAGCAGCACGTCACAGGGTTTTAACTATGGCTACACCTTC	CASSTSQGFNYGYTF
NA	TRBV7-2	TRBJ2-3	14	TRBD2	TGCGCCAGCAGCTTTCCTCCGGCGGGAGGCCCGAAGTATTTT	CASSFPPAGGPKYF
NA	TRBV15	TRBJ2-1	16	TRBD2	TGTGCCACCAGCAGAGGGACTAGCGGTTCCTACAATGAGCAGTTCTTC	CATSRGTSGSYNEQFF
NA	TRBV7-9	TRBJ1-2	13	NA	TGTGCCAGCAGCTACAACTTAGAGGGCGGCTACACCTTC	CASSYNLEGGYTF
NA	TRBV20-1	TRBJ2-7	15	NA	TGCAGTGCTTCTACCCAACAAACGATAGCCTACGAGCAGTACTTC	CSASTQQTIAYEQYF
few	TRBV7-2	TRBJ2-7	12	NA	TGTGCCAGCGCGTACTTTCGGAGCGAGCAGTACTTC	CASAYFRSEQYF
many	TRBV11-2	TRBJ1-2	14	NA	TGTGCCAGCAGCTTAGTCTCAGGGGACTATGGCTACACCTTC	CASSLVSGDYGYTF
NA	TRBV7-9	TRBJ1-2	15	NA	TGTGCCAGCAGCTTAGCACAGGCCATTAACTATGGCTACACCTTC	CASSLAQAINYGYTF
many	TRBV7-6	TRBJ2-2	16	NA	TGTGCCAGCAGCCCCCGAGTGGGTGCCCCCGGCGGGGAGCTGTTTTTT	CASSPRVGAPGGELFF
NA	TRBV9	TRBJ2-3	15	NA	TGTGCCAGCAGCGTGATAAGCGGGTACACAGATACGCAGTATTTT	CASSVISGYTDTQYF
many	TRBV7-9	TRBJ2-1	17	NA	TGTGCCAGCAGGAGGTCCAGAGTAGCGCTATCCTACAATGAGCAGTTCTTC	CASRRSRVALSYNEQFF
NA	TRBV20-1	TRBJ2-5	15	TRBD2	TGCAGTGCTAGAGTGGGAGGGACTAACCAAGAGACCCAGTACTTC	CSARVGGTNQETQYF
NA	TRBV7-6	TRBJ1-6	8	NA	TGTGCCAGCAGCCCCGACGGCTTT	CASSPDGF
NA	TRBV29-1	TRBJ2-1	14	NA	TGCAGCGTTTATGAAGCGGGTGGGAGGGGGGGGCAGTTCTTC	CSVYEAGGRGGQFF
NA	TRBV5-8	TRBJ1-1	14	TRBD1	TGTGCCAGCAGCTCGACAGGGGAAAGGGATGAAGCTTTCTTT	CASSSTGERDEAFF
NA	TRBV12-3/TRBV12-4	TRBJ1-2	13	NA	TGTGCCAGCAGTTTCTCCCTTACAAACGGCTACACCTTC	CASSFSLTNGYTF
many	TRBV19	TRBJ1-5	14	TRBD1	TGTGCCAGTAGTTCGACAGGGGGAAATCAGCCCCAGCATTTT	CASSSTGGNQPQHF
few	TRBV7-3	TRBJ2-2	14	NA	TGTGCCAGCAGCCCTACAGGGTTGGGCGGGGAGCTGTTTTTT	CASSPTGLGGELFF
NA	TRBV19	TRBJ1-6	16	NA	TGTGCCAGTAGTGTCTACAGTCCTAGTGGAAATTCACCCCTCCACTTT	CASSVYSPSGNSPLHF
NA	TRBV25-1	TRBJ2-1	15	NA	TGTGCCAGCAGCTTAGGAGACCGGGAAAACAATGAGCAGTTCTTC	CASSLGDRENNEQFF
NA	TRBV11-2	TRBJ2-3	17	TRBD2	TGTGCCAGCAGGCCAAATCCCTACGCGGGAGTCACAGATACGCAGTATTTT	CASRPNPYAGVTDTQYF
NA	TRBV10-3	TRBJ2-3	14	NA	TGTGTCAGCACAAAGGACAGTAGCACAGATACGCAGTATTTT	CVSTKDSSTDTQYF
NA	TRBV20-1	TRBJ2-3	13	TRBD2	TGCAGTGCTCACAGCGGGAGGGCCGATACGCAGTATTTT	CSAHSGRADTQYF
few	TRBV7-2	TRBJ2-7	15	NA	TGTGCCAGCAGCTTATTTGGCGGCAGCTCCTACGAGCAGTACTTC	CASSLFGGSSYEQYF
many	TRBV6-2/TRBV6-3	TRBJ2-1	16	NA	TGTGCCAGCAGTTTCCACTACGGGACCCCGGCGCCTGAGCAGTTCTTC	CASSFHYGTPAPEQFF
many	TRBV11-3	TRBJ2-5	14	NA	TGTGCCAGCAGCCTTGCGTCGGGGTCCGGGGCCCAGTACTTC	CASSLASGSGAQYF
NA	TRBV20-1	TRBJ2-5	13	NA	TGCAGCCTCAGGGGGAGGGTCCAAGAGACCCAGTACTTC	CSLRGRVQETQYF
many	TRBV5-6	TRBJ1-3	12	NA	TGTGCCAGCGGGCAAGACCTCGGCACCATATATTTT	CASGQDLGTIYF
NA	TRBV14	TRBJ1-6	14	NA	TGTGCCAGCAGCCAGTTGAAGGGTGGTTCACCCCTCCACTTT	CASSQLKGGSPLHF
NA	TRBV9	TRBJ2-1	12	NA	TGTGCCAGCAGCGTAAACGACAATGAGCAGTTCTTC	CASSVNDNEQFF
once	TRBV29-1	TRBJ2-3	15	NA	TGCAGCGTTGAAGGAGGGCCGGTGGGCACAGATACGCAGTATTTT	CSVEGGPVGTDTQYF
NA	TRBV24-1	TRBJ2-5	14	TRBD2	TGTGCCACCAGTGATTTAGCGGGAGACGAGACCCAGTACTTC	CATSDLAGDETQYF